The 11 T cell receptor beta chains below come from one sample, sequenced in a study of graft-versus-host responses after intestinal transplantation listed by TCRdb under 2021. According to the study, the label for this sample's time point signals: cells obtained before transplantation from donor or recipient. In mixed lymphocyte reactions, some 200,000 CFSE-labeled pre-transplant responders were plated with some 200,000 irradiated violet-dye-labeled stimulators and cultured for about 6 days. The library was produced with the immunoSEQ multiplex PCR assay. This immuneACCESS table, as held by TCRdb, lists in-frame sequences with V and J called but not all clones. Of the missing ones, under half trace to an unresolved V gene in checked studies; the others have no known cause. The sample includes under 8,000 clones, with 30% to 35% observed a single time. The ten largest clones add up to 3.6% of the sample.

The sample here was alloreactive CD8+ T cells from a mixed lymphocyte reaction culture, taken before transplantation. The cell subset or site tag for this specimen amounts to: CFSE-low proliferating T cells sorted from approximately 6-day pre-transplant mixed lymphocyte reaction (GvH or HvG direction). Receptor source: a human patient who was an organ donor for intestinal transplantation.

This clone was found a few times. In the same sample, other DNA sequences code for this CDR3. This chain joins TRBV5-1 and TRBJ2-7, with TRBD2 matching 7 bases. J was trimmed by 0 bases and V by 0 bases; bases with no gene match: 0. CDR1 and CDR2 from the germline V gene are SGHRS and YFSETQ. CDR3 length equals 14 residues. The CDR3 DNA sequence: TGCGCCAGCAGCTTGGGCGGGAGCTCCTACGAGCAGTACTTC. Amino acids: CASSLGGSSYEQYF. Combining the CDR3 with reference TRBV5-1 and TRBJ2-7 gives the whole variable domain KAGVTQTPRYLIKTRGQQVTLSCSPISGHRSVSWYQQTPGQGLQFLFEYFSETQRNKGNFPGRFSGRQFSNSRSEMNVSTLELGDSALYLCASSLGGSSYEQYFGPGTRLTVT.

The CDR3 is CASSLSVSGLRPHAKLFF. CDR3 sequence (DNA): TGTGCCAGCAGCTTATCGGTGTCAGGACTTCGACCCCATGCGAAACTGTTTTTT. This sequence joins TRBV5-6 and TRBJ1-4; no clear D gene. The CDR3 totals 18 residues. CDR1 is SGHDT, CDR2 YYEEEE, per germline. V was pared by 2 bases and J by 11 bases, with 28 bases between.

The table lists this clone with a few counts. The CDR3 DNA is TGTGCCAGTAAGCCGGGGAGGACTGAAGCTTTCTTT. Its protein is CASKPGRTEAFF. The chain links TRBV19 to TRBJ1-1, with unresolved D. The CDR3 has 12 amino acids. CDR1 LNHDA and CDR2 SQIVND come from the germline V gene (reference sequence). V shed 7 bases and J shed 5 bases, with 11 bases lying between them.

This clone occurred a few times. The gene calls are TRBV10-3 and TRBJ1-5, with TRBD1 identical over 7 bases. Germline V gene sequence: CDR1 ENHRY, CDR2 SYGVKD. Trimming took 2 bases from V and 2 from J; bases not matched to a gene: 3. The CDR3 spans 15 residues. The CDR3 bases are TGTGCCATCAGTGAGAGGGGGCTTCGCAATCAGCCCCAGCATTTT. This sequence encodes CAISERGLRNQPQHF.

This clone was detected a few times. The V call is TRBV19, the J call TRBJ2-1, with D possibly TRBD1 on 5 matching bases. V shed 4 bases and J shed 7 bases, with 14 bases lying between them. CDR3 size: 14 residues. Germline CDR1 reads LNHDA; CDR2 reads SQIVND (reference sequence). The CDR3 nucleotides read TGTGCCAGTAGTAGAGTAGGGGTATTGAATGAGCAGTTCTTC. This sequence encodes CASSRVGVLNEQFF.

The V and J genes are TRBV5-4 and TRBJ2-3; 10 bases are a match to TRBD2. This CDR3 is 17 amino acids long. Per the germline V gene, CDR1 is SGHNT and CDR2 is YYREEE (reference sequence). J lost 5 bases, V lost 2 bases, and 11 bases had no gene match. The CDR3 loop is CASSLELAGRVGDTQYF. The CDR3 nucleotides read TGTGCCAGCAGCTTAGAACTAGCGGGAAGAGTCGGAGATACGCAGTATTTT.

This clone occurred once. The chain employs TRBV6-5 and TRBJ2-1; D call uncertain. Germline V gives CDR1 MNHEY, CDR2 SVGAGI. There are 15 residues in the CDR3. Between the trimmed V and J ends, which lost 10 bases and 1 base, there was a span of 17 bases. This CDR3 is CATHSHSVSYNEQFF. Here the CDR3 DNA reads TGTGCCACCCATTCCCACTCCGTATCCTACAATGAGCAGTTCTTC.

This clone was counted a few times. The V gene is TRBV19, the J gene TRBJ2-2, with TRBD2 identical over 8 bases. Germline assignment: CDR1 LNHDA and CDR2 SQIVND (reference sequence). V trimming: 11 bases; J trimming: 6 bases; junction bases outside the gene matches: 11. The CDR3 spans 14 residues. The CDR3 loop reads CASGGVLRAGELFF. The CDR3 DNA follows: TGTGCCTCGGGGGGGGTTTTAAGGGCCGGGGAGCTGTTTTTT.

This clone is judged medium-sized (0.01 to 0.1%). The chain has TRBV2 and TRBJ1-1; D ambiguous. The CDR3 consists of 14 residues. Looked up from germline, CDR1 is SNHLY and CDR2 is FYNNEI. V lost 3 bases and J lost 0, with 8 bases in between. The CDR3 nucleotides are TGTGCCAGCAGTGATTCGAACATGAACACTGAAGCTTTCTTT. Its translation: CASSDSNMNTEAFF. Supplemented by reference TRBV2 and TRBJ1-1, the full variable domain reads EPEVTQTPSHQVTQMGQEVILRCVPISNHLYFYWYRQILGQKVEFLVSFYNNEISEKSEIFDDQFSVERPDGSNFTLKIRSTKLEDSAMYFCASSDSNMNTEAFFGQGTRLTVV.

On this clone itself: Germline and junction disagree at one end, which may indicate a read error. The chain joins TRBV27 to TRBJ1-2; D is undetermined. The CDR3 extends over 17 amino acids. Germline V gives CDR1 MNHEY, CDR2 SMNVEV (reference sequence). CDR3 amino acids: CANSLTPSFGLNYGYTF. The CDR3 region has the DNA TGTGCCAACAGTTTAACCCCATCTTTCGGTCTCAACTATGGCTACACCTTC.

J is TRBJ1-1 and V is TRBV5-1; 10 bases are shared with TRBD1. The germline V gene encodes CDR1 SGHRS and CDR2 YFSETQ. Trimming removed 3 bases from V and 4 bases from J; junction bases left unmatched: 3. This CDR3 has 14 amino acids. The CDR3 DNA sequence: TGCGCCAGCAGCTATTGGACAGGGGGCACTGAAGCTTTCTTT. Translating gives CASSYWTGGTEAFF.